This T cell receptor beta chain was documented in a study of T cells in localized non-small cell lung cancer. The CDR3 extends over 12 amino acids. Germline V lookup: CDR1 SGDLS, CDR2 YYNGEE. Trimming stripped 6 bases from V and 0 bases from J, with 6 bases between. The repertoire was sequenced with immunoSEQ multiplex PCR; TCRdb's copy has only in-frame clones and lacks some. The table lists 2,500 to 3,500 clones, approximately 18% of them singletons, with 9% to 15% in the top ten. Material: lung tumor tissue, obtained before any cancer treatment. The V call is TRBV9, the J call TRBJ1-1; D gene uncertain. The clonotype was recovered from a man aged 40 to 69 with stage I lung adenocarcinoma. CDR3 sequence reads: CASNGMNTEAFF. CDR3 in DNA: TGTGCCAGCAACGGCATGAACACTGAAGCTTTCTTT.